The present TCR beta chain was sequenced within a study of cytomegalovirus exposure and HLA in healthy donors. Primers included in the PCR were 60 Vbeta and 13 Jbeta primers. Here immunoSEQ multiplex PCR was the method, and the copy in TCRdb shows in-frame clones only, minus some. The table has just under 150,000 clones, roughly 76% seen once. The V segment lost 4 bases and the J segment 7 bases; nucleotides outside the gene matches: 6. The length of the CDR3 is 15 residues. The V gene's germline CDR1 is MRHNA and CDR2 SNTAGT. The source is a woman in her thirties in good health and CMV-seronegative. Source material: PBMCs. This chain connects TRBV6-4 to TRBJ2-1; 11 positions agree with TRBD2. CDR3 sequence reads: CASSALAGVGNEQFF. The CDR3 DNA is TGTGCCAGCAGTGCACTAGCGGGAGTGGGGAATGAGCAGTTCTTC.